One and the same sample provided the 29 T cell receptor beta chains below, sequenced in a study of human T cells and chemical hapten exposure. In TCRdb, the RACE reads were re-called with MiXCR into one record per CDR3 protein. The sample lists around 45,000 distinct CDR3 sequences; roughly 4.2% were seen once. The time point here: healthy volunteer bleed at 2 weeks. Unseparated into fractions, whole blood served as the source from which total RNA was extracted. Sequencing was carried out using whole blood. Source of these receptors: a human donor in good health. Some clones in this sample may be carry-over from other donors' samples.

The V gene is TRBV10-3, the J gene TRBJ2-5; unclear D gene. The CDR3 is 15 residues long. V was pared by 2 bases and J by 5 bases, with 15 bases between. Per germline, CDR1 ENHRY and CDR2 SYGVKD. The DNA of the CDR3 is TGTGCCATCAGTGAGCCCACGGGTGTGGGTGAGACCCAGTACTTC. It codes for CAISEPTGVGETQYF.

This clonotype was seen at least ten times. J is TRBJ2-7 and V is TRBV10-3; D remains ambiguous. This CDR3 is 12 amino acids long. Germline CDR1 and CDR2: ENHRY and SYGVKD. The V and J ends lost 6 bases and 0 bases respectively, with 6 bases between them. The DNA of the CDR3 is TGTGCCATCAGCGACAACTCCTACGAGCAGTACTTC. Translation: CAISDNSYEQYF.

The gene calls are TRBV18 and TRBJ2-3, with 8 bases that match TRBD1. CDR3 length: 16 amino acids. CDR1 is KGHSH, CDR2 LQKENI, per germline. V lost 1 base to trimming and J lost 4 bases; unmatched junction nucleotides: 7. The CDR3: CASSPRQGAVADTQYF. The CDR3 coding sequence is TGTGCCAGCTCACCACGGCAGGGGGCTGTCGCAGATACGCAGTATTTT.

This clonotype showed up just a few times. The chain joins TRBV29-1 to TRBJ1-2, with D uncertain. This CDR3 spans 12 amino acids. CDR1 is SQVTM, CDR2 ANQGSEA, per germline. V was trimmed by 2 bases and J by 7 bases, leaving 11 bases between them. For the CDR3, the DNA is TGCAGCGTTGAAACAAACTTATTTGGCTACACCTTC. Translated, it gives CSVETNLFGYTF.

Ten or more counts support this clonotype. The rearrangement links TRBV5-1 to TRBJ2-1; D gene ambiguous. Germline loops: CDR1 SGHRS, CDR2 YFSETQ. The V end lost 1 base, the J end lost 10 bases, and 9 bases lay between the germline ends. The CDR3 has 12 residues. The DNA for the CDR3 is TGCGCCAGCAGCTTGCTTGCCGACGAGCAGTTCTTC. Translation: CASSLLADEQFF.

Many counts were recorded for this clonotype. This chain links TRBV4-1 with TRBJ1-3; 7 nucleotides align to TRBD1. With V trimmed by 1 base and J by 5 bases, 17 bases remained unmatched. The CDR3 covers 19 residues. In germline, CDR1 is MGHRA, CDR2 YSYEKL. CDR3 sequence reads: CASSQALFLSGTARNTIYF. The CDR3 bases are TGCGCCAGCAGCCAAGCTCTCTTTTTATCCGGGACAGCAAGAAACACCATATATTTT.

This clonotype has a count of ten or more. The chain uses TRBV3-1 and TRBJ1-1; 10 bases line up with TRBD1. Per germline, CDR1 LGHDT and CDR2 YNNKEL (reference sequence). CDR3 length equals 18 residues. Trimming removed 0 bases from V and 1 base from J; junction bases left unmatched: 8. Written as DNA, the CDR3 is TGTGCCAGCAGCCAAGAGAGACAGGGGGCCATTAAGAACACTGAAGCTTTCTTT. Its protein product is CASSQERQGAIKNTEAFF.

This clonotype came up many times. CDR3 sequence: CASHRGPGELFF. CDR3 DNA: TGTGCCAGCCACAGGGGTCCCGGGGAGCTGTTTTTT. The rearrangement joins TRBV19 to TRBJ2-2, with 7 bases that match TRBD1. Trimming at V came to 9 bases and at J to 6 bases, leaving 4 bases not matched to a gene. The CDR3 sequence is 12 residues long. Germline V gene sequence: CDR1 LNHDA, CDR2 SQIVND (reference sequence). Together with reference TRBV19 and TRBJ2-2, the CDR3 gives the full variable domain: DGGITQSPKYLFRKEGQNVTLSCEQNLNHDAMYWYRQDPGQGLRLIYYSQIVNDFQKGDIAEGYSVSREKKESFPLTVTSAQKNPTAFYLCASHRGPGELFFGEGSRLTVL.

A few counts support this clonotype. The CDR3 protein is CASSFVALYNSEQFF. CDR3 bases: TGTGCCAGCAGCTTCGTGGCCCTTTACAATAGTGAGCAGTTCTTC. This chain joins TRBV5-6 and TRBJ2-1; D gene uncertain. V was shortened by 2 bases and J by 9 bases, with 18 bases between the two germline ends. Germline V gene data show CDR1 as SGHDT and CDR2 as YYEEEE. This CDR3 region has 15 residues. The variable domain in full, completed from reference TRBV5-6 and TRBJ2-1, reads DAGVTQSPTHLIKTRGQQVTLRCSPKSGHDTVSWYQQALGQGPQFIFQYYEEEERQRGNFPDRFSGHQFPNYSSELNVNALLLGDSALYLCASSFVALYNSEQFFGPGTRLTVL.

This clonotype appeared many times. V is TRBV6-5 and J is TRBJ2-1, with unresolved D. Germline assignment: CDR1 MNHEY and CDR2 SVGAGI. V was pared by 5 bases and J by 5 bases, with 4 bases between. This CDR3 comprises 11 residues. The CDR3 loop is CASSRHNEQFF. CDR3 DNA: TGTGCCAGCAGTCGGCACAATGAGCAGTTCTTC.

This clonotype has just a few counts. This chain links TRBV19 with TRBJ2-2, with D possibly matching TRBD2 (5 bases). CDR3 size: 14 residues. Trimming stripped 3 bases from V and 4 bases from J, with 9 bases between. CDR1 is LNHDA and CDR2 is SQIVND in the germline V gene (reference sequence). This chain's CDR3 is CASSMWTSTGELFF. The CDR3 DNA follows: TGTGCCAGTAGTATGTGGACTTCCACCGGGGAGCTGTTTTTT.

This clonotype was observed many times. This rearrangement joins TRBV5-1 to TRBJ2-1; 10 nucleotides agree with TRBD2. This CDR3 is built from 15 residues. In germline, CDR1 is SGHRS, CDR2 YFSETQ. J lost 8 bases, V lost 3 bases, and 8 bases had no gene match. The chain's CDR3 is CASSSPSGRNDEQFF. Written as DNA, the CDR3 is TGCGCCAGCAGCTCCCCTAGCGGGAGAAACGATGAGCAGTTCTTC.

This clonotype was seen repeatedly, ten times or more. The chain uses TRBV6-1 and TRBJ2-7; tentatively, D is TRBD2 (6 bases). Trimming pared 5 bases from V and 4 bases from J, leaving 9 bases between. Per germline, CDR1 MNHNS and CDR2 SASEGT. The CDR3 loop spans 12 amino acids. CDR3 loop: CASSISGYEQYF. The DNA for the CDR3 is TGTGCCAGCAGTATTAGCGGATACGAGCAGTACTTC.

This clonotype has at least ten counts. This rearrangement joins TRBV7-2 to TRBJ2-2, with D hard to call. Deletions cut 3 bases from V and 7 bases from J, with 9 bases between. The CDR3 is made up of 13 amino acids. In germline, CDR1 is SGHTA, CDR2 FQGNSA. CDR3 nucleotide sequence: TGTGCCAGCAGCTTCCTTCATGGCGGGGAGCTGTTTTTT. The encoded protein is CASSFLHGGELFF.

A few counts support this clonotype. V is TRBV6-4 and J is TRBJ2-3; 9 nucleotides line up with TRBD2. The CDR3 has 16 amino acids. V was pared by 3 bases and J by 4 bases, with 8 bases of the junction left unmatched. Per the germline V gene, CDR1 is MRHNA and CDR2 is SNTAGT. CDR3 loop: CASSESPAGGADTQYF. The CDR3 coding sequence is TGTGCCAGCAGTGAATCCCCAGCGGGAGGCGCAGATACGCAGTATTTT.

At least ten counts were recorded for this clonotype. The V call is TRBV3-1, the J call TRBJ2-7; TRBD2 agrees at 11 bases. Germline CDR1 is LGHDT and CDR2 is YNNKEL (reference sequence). The CDR3 length is 16 residues. The J segment lost 3 bases and the V segment lost 0 bases, leaving 4 bases of the junction unmatched. This CDR3 reads CASSQEPGLADYEQYF. The DNA for the CDR3 is TGTGCCAGCAGCCAAGAGCCGGGACTAGCGGACTACGAGCAGTACTTC.

This clonotype was seen ten or more times. CDR3 amino acids: CASSVPGAPDTQYF. CDR3 nucleotide sequence: TGTGCCAGCAGTGTCCCAGGGGCCCCAGATACGCAGTATTTT. The J gene is TRBJ2-3, the V gene TRBV6-1; maybe TRBD1 (6 bases). This CDR3 region has 14 residues. Trimming shortened V by 4 bases and J by 4 bases, and 12 bases separated the two germline ends. CDR1 is MNHNS and CDR2 is SASEGT in the germline V gene.

At least ten counts were recorded for this clonotype. The rearrangement links TRBV7-9 to TRBJ2-1; possibly TRBD2 for D (6 bases). Germline V lookup: CDR1 SEHNR, CDR2 FQNEAQ (reference sequence). V lost 2 bases and J lost 3, with 11 bases in between. This CDR3 has 15 residues. Here the CDR3 reads CASSLTRDRYNEQFF. The CDR3 bases are TGTGCCAGCAGCTTAACGCGGGACCGCTACAATGAGCAGTTCTTC.

Ten or more counts support this clonotype. CDR3 nucleotide sequence: TGTGCCAGCAGTTTATCGGTGGGGCGTGTTGGAGGCTACACCTTC. Encoded protein: CASSLSVGRVGGYTF. The chain employs TRBV27 and TRBJ1-2, with D possibly being TRBD1 (5 bases). The CDR3 contains 15 residues. Germline CDR1 is MNHEY and CDR2 is SMNVEV (reference sequence). Trimming pared 0 bases from V and 8 bases from J, leaving 16 bases between.

A word on this clonotype: This may be a read error: a much more frequent sequence differs by one nucleotide. This chain joins TRBV14 and TRBJ2-7; D not resolved. V shed 2 bases and J shed 3 bases, with 14 bases lying between them. The CDR3 spans 15 residues. The germline gives CDR1 SGHDN, CDR2 FVKESK. This chain's CDR3 is CASSQFPFHLYEQYF. CDR3 coding DNA: TGTGCCAGCAGCCAATTTCCTTTCCACCTCTACGAGCAGTACTTC.

The table lists this clonotype with many counts. This chain joins TRBV7-6 and TRBJ2-7; no firm D call. Germline assignment: CDR1 SGHVS and CDR2 FNYEAQ. This CDR3 has 11 amino acids. Between the trimmed V and J ends, which lost 4 bases and 7 bases, there was a span of 8 bases. Here the CDR3 DNA reads TGTGCCAGCAGCTCCAGGTCAGAGCAGTACTTC. It yields the protein CASSSRSEQYF.

At least ten counts were recorded for this clonotype. The J gene is TRBJ2-1, the V gene TRBV7-8; tentatively, D is TRBD2 (5 bases). Trimming pared 2 bases from V and 10 bases from J, leaving 21 bases between. This CDR3 region has 16 residues. CDR1 and CDR2 from the germline V gene are SGHVS and FQNEAQ. CDR3 sequence: CASSLKRLAVTEEQFF. CDR3 DNA sequence: TGTGCCAGCAGCTTAAAGCGGCTAGCAGTAACTGAGGAGCAGTTCTTC.

The chain employs TRBV6-5 and TRBJ1-5, with a weak D call TRBD1 (5 bases). Germline CDR1 MNHEY, CDR2 SVGAGI. V was shortened by 5 bases and J by 2 bases, with 10 bases between the two germline ends. This CDR3 is 14 amino acids long. The CDR3 nucleotides read TGTGCCAGCAGTAGGGACGGTCGCAATCAGCCCCAGCATTTT. Protein product: CASSRDGRNQPQHF.

With regard to this clonotype: A clone one base away is much larger, so this may be a read error. The genes are TRBV10-3 and TRBJ2-7; D is ambiguous. From germline, CDR1 is ENHRY and CDR2 SYGVKD. This CDR3 has 12 residues. With 8 bases removed from V and 3 bases from J, the gap between germline ends came to 11 bases. The CDR3 loop reads CAIGREFYEQYF. CDR3 DNA: TGTGCCATCGGCAGAGAGTTCTACGAGCAGTACTTC.

This clonotype was detected only a few times. The genes are TRBV14 and TRBJ2-3, with D maybe TRBD2 (6 bases). The germline V gene encodes CDR1 SGHDN and CDR2 FVKESK. Trimming shortened V by 8 bases and J by 8 bases, and 20 bases separated the two germline ends. There are 14 residues in the CDR3. CDR3 loop: CASGGSGTYGTQYF. CDR3 sequence (DNA): TGTGCCAGCGGGGGGTCCGGCACGTATGGTACGCAGTATTTT.

This clonotype was detected only a few times. The chain employs TRBV12-3 or TRBV12-4 and TRBJ2-7, with a tentative D call TRBD1 (5 bases). V lost 4 bases, J lost 6 bases, and 7 bases lay in between. The CDR3 totals 11 residues. The CDR3 DNA is TGTGCCAGCAGTTCTCAGGGCGAGCAGTACTTC. Its translation is CASSSQGEQYF.

Ten or more counts support this clonotype. The gene calls are TRBV12-3 or TRBV12-4 and TRBJ2-7; 7 bases are a match to TRBD2. This CDR3 is built from 16 residues. J was trimmed by 2 bases and V by 2 bases; bases with no gene match: 9. CDR3 nucleotide sequence: TGTGCCAGCAGTTTAAGCGGGACTCCAAGGACCTACGAGCAGTACTTC. It encodes CASSLSGTPRTYEQYF.

Many counts were recorded for this clonotype. The chain links TRBV7-2 to TRBJ2-5, with 10 bases aligning to TRBD2. The trim removed 3 bases at V and 5 bases at J, leaving 6 bases unmatched. Germline V lookup: CDR1 SGHTA, CDR2 FQGNSA. The CDR3 is 15 residues long. The CDR3 DNA reads as TGTGCCAGCAGCTTCCGGGCTAGCGGGAGCGAGACCCAGTACTTC. Protein product: CASSFRASGSETQYF.

This clonotype was detected ten times or more. The chain joins TRBV7-8 to TRBJ1-6; a weak D match, TRBD1 (5 bases). The CDR3 spans 15 residues. Looked up from germline, CDR1 is SGHVS and CDR2 is FQNEAQ. V was pared by 1 base and J by 6 bases, with 10 bases between. The CDR3 sequence is CASSLGGTTNSPLHF. CDR3 coding DNA: TGTGCCAGCAGCTTAGGGGGGACTACTAATTCACCCCTCCACTTT. The full variable domain, in which reference TRBV7-8 and TRBJ1-6 provide the parts outside the CDR3, is GAGVSQSPRYKVAKRGQDVALRCDPISGHVSLFWYQQALGQGPEFLTYFQNEAQLDKSGLPSDRFFAERPEGSVSTLKIQRTQQEDSAVYLCASSLGGTTNSPLHFGNGTRLTVT.